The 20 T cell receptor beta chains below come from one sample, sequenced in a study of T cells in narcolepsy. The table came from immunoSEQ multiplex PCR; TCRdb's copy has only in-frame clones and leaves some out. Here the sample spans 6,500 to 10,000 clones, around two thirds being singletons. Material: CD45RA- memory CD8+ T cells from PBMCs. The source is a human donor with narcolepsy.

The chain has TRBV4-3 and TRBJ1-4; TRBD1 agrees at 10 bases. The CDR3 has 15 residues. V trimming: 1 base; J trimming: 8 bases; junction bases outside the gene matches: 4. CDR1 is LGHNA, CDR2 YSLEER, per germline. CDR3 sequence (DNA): TGCGCCAGCAGCCAAGCGACAGGGGGCGCAGAAAAACTGTTTTTT. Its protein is CASSQATGGAEKLFF.

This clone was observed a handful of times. The CDR3 region is CASSVQGTRISGNTIYF. In DNA, the CDR3 is TGTGCCAGTAGTGTCCAGGGGACCCGAATATCTGGAAACACCATATATTTT. V and J are TRBV19 and TRBJ1-3; D perhaps matches TRBD1 (6 bases). Trimming cost V 5 bases and J 1 base, with 18 bases left between them. CDR1 is LNHDA, CDR2 SQIVND, per germline (reference sequence). CDR3 length: 17 residues.

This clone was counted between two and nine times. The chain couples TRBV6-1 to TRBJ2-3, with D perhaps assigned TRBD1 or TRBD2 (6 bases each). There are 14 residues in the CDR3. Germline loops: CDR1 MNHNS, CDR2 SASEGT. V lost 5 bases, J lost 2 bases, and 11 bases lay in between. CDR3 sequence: CASSTGAHTDTQYF. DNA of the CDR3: TGTGCCAGCAGTACGGGGGCACACACAGATACGCAGTATTTT.

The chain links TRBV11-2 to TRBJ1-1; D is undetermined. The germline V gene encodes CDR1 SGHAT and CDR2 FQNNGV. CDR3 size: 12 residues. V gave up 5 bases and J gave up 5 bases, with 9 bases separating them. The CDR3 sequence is CASSPSWTEAFF. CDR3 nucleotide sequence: TGTGCCAGCAGCCCCAGTTGGACTGAAGCTTTCTTT. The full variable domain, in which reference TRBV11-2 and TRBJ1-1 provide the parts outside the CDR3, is EAGVAQSPRYKIIEKRQSVAFWCNPISGHATLYWYQQILGQGPKLLIQFQNNGVVDDSQLPKDRFSAERLKGVDSTLKIQPAKLEDSAVYLCASSPSWTEAFFGQGTRLTVV.

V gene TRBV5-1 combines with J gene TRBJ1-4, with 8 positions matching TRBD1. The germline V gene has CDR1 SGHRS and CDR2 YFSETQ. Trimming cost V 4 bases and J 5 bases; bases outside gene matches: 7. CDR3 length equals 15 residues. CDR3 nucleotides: TGCGCCAGCAGCGCCGGACAGGGTTTCAATGAAAAACTGTTTTTT. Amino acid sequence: CASSAGQGFNEKLFF. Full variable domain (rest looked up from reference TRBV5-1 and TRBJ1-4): KAGVTQTPRYLIKTRGQQVTLSCSPISGHRSVSWYQQTPGQGLQFLFEYFSETQRNKGNFPGRFSGRQFSNSRSEMNVSTLELGDSALYLCASSAGQGFNEKLFFGSGTQLSVL.

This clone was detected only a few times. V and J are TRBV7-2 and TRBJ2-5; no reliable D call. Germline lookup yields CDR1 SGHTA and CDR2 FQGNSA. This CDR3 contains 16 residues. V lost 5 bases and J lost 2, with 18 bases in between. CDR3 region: CASSHNQDSKQETQYF. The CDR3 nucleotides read TGTGCCAGCAGCCACAATCAAGACTCAAAACAAGAGACCCAGTACTTC.

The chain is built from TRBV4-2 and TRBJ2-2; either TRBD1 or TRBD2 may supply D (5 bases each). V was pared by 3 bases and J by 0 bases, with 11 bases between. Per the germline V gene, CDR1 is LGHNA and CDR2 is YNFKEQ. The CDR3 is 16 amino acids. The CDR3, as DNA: TGTGCCAGCAGCCACGAAGGGACGGCGAACACCGGGGAGCTGTTTTTT. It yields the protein CASSHEGTANTGELFF.

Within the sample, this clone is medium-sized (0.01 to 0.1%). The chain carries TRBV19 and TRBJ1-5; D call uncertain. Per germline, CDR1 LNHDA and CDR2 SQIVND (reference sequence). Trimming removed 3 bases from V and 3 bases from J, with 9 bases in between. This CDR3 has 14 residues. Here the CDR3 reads CASSIRSDNQPQHF. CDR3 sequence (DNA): TGTGCCAGTAGTATCCGTTCAGACAATCAGCCCCAGCATTTT.

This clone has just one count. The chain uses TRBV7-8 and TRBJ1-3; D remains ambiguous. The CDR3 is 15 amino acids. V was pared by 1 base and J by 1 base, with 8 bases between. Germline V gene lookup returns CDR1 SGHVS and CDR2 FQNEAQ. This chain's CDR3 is CASSLVGTSGNTIYF. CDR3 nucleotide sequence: TGTGCCAGCAGCTTAGTTGGCACTTCTGGAAACACCATATATTTT.

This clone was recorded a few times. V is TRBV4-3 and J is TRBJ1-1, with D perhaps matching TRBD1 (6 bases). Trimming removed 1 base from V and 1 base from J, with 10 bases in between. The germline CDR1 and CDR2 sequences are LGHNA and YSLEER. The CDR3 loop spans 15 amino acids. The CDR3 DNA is TGCGCCAGCAGCCAAGTTCAGGGGCCGAACACTGAAGCTTTCTTT. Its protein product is CASSQVQGPNTEAFF.

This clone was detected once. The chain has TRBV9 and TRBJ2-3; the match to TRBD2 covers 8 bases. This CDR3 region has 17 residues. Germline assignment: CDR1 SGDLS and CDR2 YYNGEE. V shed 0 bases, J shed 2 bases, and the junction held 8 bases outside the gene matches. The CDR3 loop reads CASSVDLGGAPTDTQYF. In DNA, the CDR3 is TGTGCCAGCAGCGTAGACCTCGGGGGGGCCCCCACAGATACGCAGTATTTT.

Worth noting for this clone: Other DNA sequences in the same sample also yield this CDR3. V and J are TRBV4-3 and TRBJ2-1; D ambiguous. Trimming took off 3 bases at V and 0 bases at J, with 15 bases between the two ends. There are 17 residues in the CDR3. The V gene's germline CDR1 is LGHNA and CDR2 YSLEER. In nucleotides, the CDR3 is TGCGCCAGCAGCCAGGAAAGACAAGCGAACTCCTACAATGAGCAGTTCTTC. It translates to CASSQERQANSYNEQFF.

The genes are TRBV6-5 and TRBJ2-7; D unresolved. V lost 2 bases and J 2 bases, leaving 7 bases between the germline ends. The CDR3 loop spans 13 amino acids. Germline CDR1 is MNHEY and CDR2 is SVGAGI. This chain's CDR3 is CASSYEEAYEQYF. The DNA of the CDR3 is TGTGCCAGCAGTTACGAGGAAGCCTACGAGCAGTACTTC.

The CDR3 spells CASSEGGFADTQYF. CDR3 bases: TGTGCCAGCAGTGAGGGGGGTTTCGCAGATACGCAGTATTTT. This sequence joins TRBV2 and TRBJ2-3, with TRBD2 as a possible D gene (6 bases). Deletions cut 3 bases from V and 4 bases from J, with 11 bases between. From germline, CDR1 is SNHLY and CDR2 FYNNEI. This CDR3 has 14 residues.

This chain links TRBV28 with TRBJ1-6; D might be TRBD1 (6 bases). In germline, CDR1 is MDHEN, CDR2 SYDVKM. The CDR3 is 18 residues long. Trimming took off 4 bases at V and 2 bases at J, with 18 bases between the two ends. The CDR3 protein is CASSSSPGEIPYNSPLHF. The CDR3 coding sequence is TGTGCCAGCAGTTCATCGCCAGGGGAAATCCCCTATAATTCACCCCTCCACTTT.

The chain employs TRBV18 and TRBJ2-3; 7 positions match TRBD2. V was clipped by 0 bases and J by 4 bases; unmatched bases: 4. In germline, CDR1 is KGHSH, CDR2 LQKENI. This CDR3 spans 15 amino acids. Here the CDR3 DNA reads TGTGCCAGCTCACCACCGGGTGGGGGGGCAGATACGCAGTATTTT. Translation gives CASSPPGGGADTQYF.

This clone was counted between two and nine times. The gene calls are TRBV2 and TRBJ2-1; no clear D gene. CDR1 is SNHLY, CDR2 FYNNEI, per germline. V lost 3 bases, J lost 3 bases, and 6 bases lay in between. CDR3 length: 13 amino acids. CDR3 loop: CASSETSYNEQFF. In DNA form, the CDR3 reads TGTGCCAGCAGTGAGACCAGCTACAATGAGCAGTTCTTC.

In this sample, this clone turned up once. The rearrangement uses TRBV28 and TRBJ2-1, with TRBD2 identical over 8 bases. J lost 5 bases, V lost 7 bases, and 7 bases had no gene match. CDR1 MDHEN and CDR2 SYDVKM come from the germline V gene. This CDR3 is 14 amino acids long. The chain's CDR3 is CASNFAGGDNEQFF. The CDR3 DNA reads TGTGCCAGCAATTTCGCGGGGGGAGACAATGAGCAGTTCTTC.

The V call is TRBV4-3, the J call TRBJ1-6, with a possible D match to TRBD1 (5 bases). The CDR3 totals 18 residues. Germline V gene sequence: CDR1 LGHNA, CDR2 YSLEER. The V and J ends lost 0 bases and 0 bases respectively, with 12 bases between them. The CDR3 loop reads CASSQDGTRGSYNSPLHF. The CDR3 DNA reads TGCGCCAGCAGCCAAGATGGGACTCGTGGCTCCTATAATTCACCCCTCCACTTT.

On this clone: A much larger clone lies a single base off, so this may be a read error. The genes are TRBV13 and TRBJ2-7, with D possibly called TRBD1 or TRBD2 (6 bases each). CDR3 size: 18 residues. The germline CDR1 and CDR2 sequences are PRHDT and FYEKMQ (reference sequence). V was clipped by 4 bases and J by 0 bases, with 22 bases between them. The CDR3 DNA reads TGTGCCAGCAGCTCTAGGGGGAGAGGGGGGCCTAACTCCTACGAGCAGTACTTC. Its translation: CASSSRGRGGPNSYEQYF.